The text below deals with one TCR beta chain. The entry originates in a study of blood T cell repertoires in COVID-19. Libraries were prepared by immunoSEQ multiplex PCR; TCRdb keeps only in-frame clonotypes and omits some of them. The sample records more than 450,000 clones, approximately 86% being singletons. The study drew participants aged 18 to 89 years from about two dozen US areas. Recovery among Cohort 3 donors was established by two negative PCRs, clearance, or symptom resolution. Germline CDR1 WSHSY, CDR2 SAAADI. Trimming at V came to 6 bases and at J to 5 bases, leaving 10 bases not matched to a gene. CDR3 size: 15 residues.

The material sequenced was PBMCs or T cells enriched from blood (not recorded which). The chain recombines TRBV10-2 with TRBJ2-7; 10 positions agree with TRBD1. The sequence was obtained from a woman aged 18 to 35 who had recovered from COVID-19. CDR3 loop: CASSRSGTGVDEQYF. Here the CDR3 DNA reads TGCGCCAGCAGCAGGAGCGGGACAGGGGTTGACGAGCAGTACTTC.